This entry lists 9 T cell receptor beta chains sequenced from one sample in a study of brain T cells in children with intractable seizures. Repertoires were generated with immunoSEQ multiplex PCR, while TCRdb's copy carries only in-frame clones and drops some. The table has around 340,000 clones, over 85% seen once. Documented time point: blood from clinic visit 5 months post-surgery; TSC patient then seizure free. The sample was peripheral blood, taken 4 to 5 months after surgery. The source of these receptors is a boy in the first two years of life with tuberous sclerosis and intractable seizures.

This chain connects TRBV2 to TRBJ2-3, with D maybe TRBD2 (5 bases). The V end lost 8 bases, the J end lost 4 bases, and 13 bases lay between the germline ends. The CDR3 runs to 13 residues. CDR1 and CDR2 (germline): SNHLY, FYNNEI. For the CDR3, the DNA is TGTGCCAGCCGACGGGAAATGGCAGATACGCAGTATTTT. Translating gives CASRREMADTQYF.

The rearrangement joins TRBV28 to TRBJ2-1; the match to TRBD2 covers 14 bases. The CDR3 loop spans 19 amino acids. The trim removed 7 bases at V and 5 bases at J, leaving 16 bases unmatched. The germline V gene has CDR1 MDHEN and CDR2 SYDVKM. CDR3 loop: CASNGNPRTSGGFNNEQFF. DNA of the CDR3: TGTGCCAGCAACGGGAACCCCAGGACTAGCGGGGGGTTTAACAATGAGCAGTTCTTC.

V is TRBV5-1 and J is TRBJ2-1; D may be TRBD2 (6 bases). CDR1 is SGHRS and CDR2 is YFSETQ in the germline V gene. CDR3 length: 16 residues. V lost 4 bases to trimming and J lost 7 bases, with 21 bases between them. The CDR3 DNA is TGCGCCAGCAGCCCGTGGGGCGGGACCGAGGAAAATGAGCAGTTCTTC. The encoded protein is CASSPWGGTEENEQFF.

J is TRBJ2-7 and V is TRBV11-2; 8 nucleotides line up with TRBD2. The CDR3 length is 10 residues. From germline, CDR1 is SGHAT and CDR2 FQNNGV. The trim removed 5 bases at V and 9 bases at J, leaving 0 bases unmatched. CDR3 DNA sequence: TGTGCCAGCAGCACTAGCGGGCAGTACTTC. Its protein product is CASSTSGQYF.

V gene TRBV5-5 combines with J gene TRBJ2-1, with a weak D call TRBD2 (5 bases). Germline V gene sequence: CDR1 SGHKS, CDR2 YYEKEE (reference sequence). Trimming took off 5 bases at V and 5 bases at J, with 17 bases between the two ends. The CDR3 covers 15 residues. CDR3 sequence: CASSLLAGFHNEQFF. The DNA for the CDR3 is TGTGCCAGCAGTCTTTTGGCGGGCTTTCACAATGAGCAGTTCTTC.

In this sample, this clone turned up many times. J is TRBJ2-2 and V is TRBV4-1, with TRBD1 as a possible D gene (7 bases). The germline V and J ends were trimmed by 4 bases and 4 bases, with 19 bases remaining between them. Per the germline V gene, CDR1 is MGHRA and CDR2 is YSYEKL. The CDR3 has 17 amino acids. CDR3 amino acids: CASSPALAGGFTGELFF. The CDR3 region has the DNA TGCGCCAGCAGCCCGGCCCTCGCAGGGGGGTTCACCGGGGAGCTGTTTTTT.

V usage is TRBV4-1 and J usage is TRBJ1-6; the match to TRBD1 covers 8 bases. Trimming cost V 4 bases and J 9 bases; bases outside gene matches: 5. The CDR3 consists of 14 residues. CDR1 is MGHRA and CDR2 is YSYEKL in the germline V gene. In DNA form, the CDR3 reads TGCGCCAGCAGCCCCGGACAGGGTTCTTCACCCCTCCACTTT. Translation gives CASSPGQGSSPLHF.

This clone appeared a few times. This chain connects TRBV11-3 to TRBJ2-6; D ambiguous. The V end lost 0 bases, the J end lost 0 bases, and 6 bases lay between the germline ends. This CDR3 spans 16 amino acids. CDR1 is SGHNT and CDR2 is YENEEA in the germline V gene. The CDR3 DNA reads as TGTGCCAGCAGCTTAGACGTGTTCTCTGGGGCCAACGTCCTGACTTTC. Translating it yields CASSLDVFSGANVLTF.

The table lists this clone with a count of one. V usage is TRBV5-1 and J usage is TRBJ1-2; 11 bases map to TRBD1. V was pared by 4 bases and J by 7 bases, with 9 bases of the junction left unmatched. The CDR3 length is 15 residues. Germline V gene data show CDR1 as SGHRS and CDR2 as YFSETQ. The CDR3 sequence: CASSTPDRGLSGYTF. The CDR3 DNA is TGCGCCAGCAGCACGCCGGACAGGGGGCTCTCTGGCTACACCTTC.